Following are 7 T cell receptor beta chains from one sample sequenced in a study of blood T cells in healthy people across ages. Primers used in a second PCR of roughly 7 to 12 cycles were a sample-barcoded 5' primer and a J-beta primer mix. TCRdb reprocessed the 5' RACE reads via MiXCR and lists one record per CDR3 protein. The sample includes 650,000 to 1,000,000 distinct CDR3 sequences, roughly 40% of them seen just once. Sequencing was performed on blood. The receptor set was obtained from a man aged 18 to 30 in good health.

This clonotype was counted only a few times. As DNA, the CDR3 is TGTGCCAGCAGTTCCGGACGAACCGCTGAACGGCCCCAGCATTTT. Translation gives CASSSGRTAERPQHF. The chain has TRBV12-3 or TRBV12-4 and TRBJ1-5; unclear D gene. The CDR3 covers 15 residues. V gave up 4 bases and J gave up 9 bases, with 19 bases separating them.

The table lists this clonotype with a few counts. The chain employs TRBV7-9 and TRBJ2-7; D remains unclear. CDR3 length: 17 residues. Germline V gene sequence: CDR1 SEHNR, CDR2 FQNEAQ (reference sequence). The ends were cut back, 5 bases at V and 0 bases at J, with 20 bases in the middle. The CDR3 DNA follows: TGTGCCAGCAGCCTGCGCCCGGACGGTATAAGCTCCTACGAGCAGTACTTC. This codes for CASSLRPDGISSYEQYF.

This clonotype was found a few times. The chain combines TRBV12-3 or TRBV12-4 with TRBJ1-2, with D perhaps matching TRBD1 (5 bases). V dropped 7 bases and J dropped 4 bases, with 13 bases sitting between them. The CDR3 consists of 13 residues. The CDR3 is CASTMGLSYGYTF. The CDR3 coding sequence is TGTGCCAGCACCATGGGGCTATCCTATGGCTACACCTTC.

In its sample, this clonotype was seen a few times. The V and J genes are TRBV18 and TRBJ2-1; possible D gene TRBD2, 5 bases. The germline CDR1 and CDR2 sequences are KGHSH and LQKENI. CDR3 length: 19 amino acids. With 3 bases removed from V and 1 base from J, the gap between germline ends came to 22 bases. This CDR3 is CASSPSPGEFTWSYNEQFF. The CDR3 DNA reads TGTGCCAGCTCACCCAGCCCCGGGGAATTTACGTGGTCCTACAATGAGCAGTTCTTC.

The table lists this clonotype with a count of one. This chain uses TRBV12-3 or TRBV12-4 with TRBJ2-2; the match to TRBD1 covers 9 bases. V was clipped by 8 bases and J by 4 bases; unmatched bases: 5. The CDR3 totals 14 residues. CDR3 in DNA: TGTGCCAGCTTACAGGGGGCAGGCACCGGGGAGCTGTTTTTT. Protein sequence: CASLQGAGTGELFF.

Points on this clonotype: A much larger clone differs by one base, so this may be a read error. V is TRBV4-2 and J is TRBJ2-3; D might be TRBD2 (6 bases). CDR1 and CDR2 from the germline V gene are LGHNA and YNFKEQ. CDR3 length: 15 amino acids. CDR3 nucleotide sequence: TGTGCCGGCAGCCAAACTACCCTAGCGACAGATACGCAGTATTTT. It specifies CAGSQTTLATDTQYF.

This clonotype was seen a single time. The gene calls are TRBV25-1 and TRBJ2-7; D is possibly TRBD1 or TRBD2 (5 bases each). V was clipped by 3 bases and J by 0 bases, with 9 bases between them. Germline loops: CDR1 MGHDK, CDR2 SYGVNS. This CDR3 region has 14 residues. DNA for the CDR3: TGTGCCAGCAGTGATGAGGGGTACTCCTACGAGCAGTACTTC. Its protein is CASSDEGYSYEQYF.